Reported below is one TCR beta chain. The antigen is undetermined. Germline values: CDR1 MNHEY, CDR2 SVGAGI. Trimming left V 6 bases short and J 0 bases short, with 14 bases between. The CDR3 covers 15 residues. This specimen belongs to a study of T cell responses to AZD1222 COVID-19 vaccine. Turning to the study itself: Analyses pooled second doses at about 4 or about 12 weeks.

Assay used: immunoSEQ multiplex PCR; TCRdb lists only in-frame clones, some missing. The top ten hold 2.2% of the sample, which has some 150,000 clones, around 89% seen once. Findings of the study overall: White British ancestry dominated among donors, who included more females, and clonal diversity was possibly underestimated. Variant regions that are unmutated are reportedly the target of nearly half of spike-specific TCRs. Spike was spanned by vaccine-associated CD4 TCRs, which were dominant at 160-218 and 743-854.

This material consisted of peripheral blood, taken on day 0 of AZD1222 vaccination. This chain uses TRBV6-5 with TRBJ1-2; D unclear. The clonotype originates from an adult in good health. The CDR3 sequence is CASRHGLAPNYGYTF. DNA of the CDR3: TGTGCCAGCAGGCATGGACTGGCTCCTAACTATGGCTACACCTTC.